This T cell receptor (beta chain) was profiled in a study of T-cell reconstitution after alpha-beta-depleted transplantation in children. Findings and caveats of the study: A year had passed since transplant, and T-cell counts and diversity by then came mostly from newly produced T cells.

Unique molecular identifiers were incorporated into the prepared TCRbeta library. In TCRdb, the PCR reads were re-called with MiXCR into one record per CDR3 protein. The sample carries some 830,000 distinct CDR3 sequences, about 16% recorded once. Germline-derived CDR1 and CDR2 are MNHEY and SMNVEV (reference sequence). Trimming took off 1 base at V and 2 bases at J, with 12 bases between the two ends. CDR3 length: 15 amino acids. A remark on this clonotype: Antigen unknown.

This receptor was taken from a male patient between 5 and 17 years old who had a stem cell transplant for acute lymphoblastic leukemia, so the T cells may come from the graft donor. The input for sequencing was PBMCs, mostly from graft donor cells, taken 360 days after TCRalphabeta/CD19-depleted stem cell transplant. V is TRBV27 and J is TRBJ2-7; D perhaps matches TRBD1 (6 bases). CDR3 amino acids: CASSLYHGQTYEQYF. CDR3 DNA: TGTGCCAGCAGTTTATATCACGGACAGACCTACGAGCAGTACTTC.